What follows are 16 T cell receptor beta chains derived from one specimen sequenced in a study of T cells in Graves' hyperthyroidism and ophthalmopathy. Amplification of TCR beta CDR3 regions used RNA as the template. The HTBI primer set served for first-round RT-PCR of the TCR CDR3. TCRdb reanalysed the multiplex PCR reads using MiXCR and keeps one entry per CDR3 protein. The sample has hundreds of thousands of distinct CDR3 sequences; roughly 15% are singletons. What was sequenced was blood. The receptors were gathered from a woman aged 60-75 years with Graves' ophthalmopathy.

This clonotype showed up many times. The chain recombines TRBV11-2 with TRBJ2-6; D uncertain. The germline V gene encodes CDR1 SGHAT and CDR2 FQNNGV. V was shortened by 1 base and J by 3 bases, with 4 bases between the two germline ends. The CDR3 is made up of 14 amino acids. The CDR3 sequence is CASSLVNGANVLTF. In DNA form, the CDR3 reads TGTGCCAGCAGCTTAGTGAATGGGGCCAACGTCCTGACTTTC.

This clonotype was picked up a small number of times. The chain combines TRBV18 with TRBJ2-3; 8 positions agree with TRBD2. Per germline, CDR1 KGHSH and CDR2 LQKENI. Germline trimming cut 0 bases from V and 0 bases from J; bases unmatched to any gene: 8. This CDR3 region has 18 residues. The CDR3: CASSPPAGGRTSTDTQYF. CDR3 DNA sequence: TGTGCCAGCTCACCACCGGCGGGAGGCCGAACTAGCACAGATACGCAGTATTTT.

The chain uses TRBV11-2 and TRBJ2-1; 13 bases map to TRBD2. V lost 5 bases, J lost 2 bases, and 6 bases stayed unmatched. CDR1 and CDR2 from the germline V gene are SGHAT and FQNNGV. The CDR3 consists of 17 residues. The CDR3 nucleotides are TGTGCCAGCAGCCCCTGGACTAGCGGGAGCCCCTACAATGAGCAGTTCTTC. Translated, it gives CASSPWTSGSPYNEQFF.

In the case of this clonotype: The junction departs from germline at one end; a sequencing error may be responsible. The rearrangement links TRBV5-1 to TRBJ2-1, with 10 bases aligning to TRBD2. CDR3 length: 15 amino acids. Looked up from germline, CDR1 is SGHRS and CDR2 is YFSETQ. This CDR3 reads CAIRKELAGYNEQFF. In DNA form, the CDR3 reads TGTGCCATCAGAAAGGAACTAGCGGGATACAATGAGCAGTTCTTC.

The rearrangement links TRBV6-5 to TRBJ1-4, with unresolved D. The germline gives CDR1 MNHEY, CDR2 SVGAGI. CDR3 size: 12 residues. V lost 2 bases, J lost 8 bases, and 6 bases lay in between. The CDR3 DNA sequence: TGTGCCAGCAGTTACGAGGGCGAAAAACTGTTTTTT. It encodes CASSYEGEKLFF.

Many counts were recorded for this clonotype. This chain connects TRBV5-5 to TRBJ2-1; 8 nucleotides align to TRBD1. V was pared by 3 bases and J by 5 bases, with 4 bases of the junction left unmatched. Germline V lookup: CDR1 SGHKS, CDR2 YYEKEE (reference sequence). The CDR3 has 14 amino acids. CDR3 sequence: CASSWTGRHNEQFF. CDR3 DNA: TGTGCCAGCAGCTGGACAGGGCGGCACAATGAGCAGTTCTTC.

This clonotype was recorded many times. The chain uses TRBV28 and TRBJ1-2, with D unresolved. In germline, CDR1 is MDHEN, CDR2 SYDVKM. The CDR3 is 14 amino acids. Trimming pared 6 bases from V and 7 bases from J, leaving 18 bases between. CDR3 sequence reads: CASSPYASPGGYTF. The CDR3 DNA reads TGTGCCAGCAGCCCTTACGCCTCCCCCGGTGGCTACACCTTC.

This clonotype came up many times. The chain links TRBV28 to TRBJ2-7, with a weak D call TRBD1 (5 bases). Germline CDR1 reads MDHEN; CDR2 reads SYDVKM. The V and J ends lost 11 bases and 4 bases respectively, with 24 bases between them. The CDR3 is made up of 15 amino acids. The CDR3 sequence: CAASSYQGLIYEQYF. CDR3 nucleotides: TGTGCCGCCAGCAGTTATCAGGGCTTAATATACGAGCAGTACTTC.

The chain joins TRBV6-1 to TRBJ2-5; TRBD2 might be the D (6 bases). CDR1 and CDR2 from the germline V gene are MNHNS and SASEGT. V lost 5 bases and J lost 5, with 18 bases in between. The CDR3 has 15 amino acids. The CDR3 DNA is TGTGCCAGCAGTTTCCAGGGACTCAACGGTGAGACCCAGTACTTC. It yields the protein CASSFQGLNGETQYF.

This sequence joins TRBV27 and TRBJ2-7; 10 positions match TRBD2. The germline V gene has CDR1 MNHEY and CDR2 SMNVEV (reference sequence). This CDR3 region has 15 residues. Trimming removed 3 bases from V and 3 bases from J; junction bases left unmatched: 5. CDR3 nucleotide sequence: TGTGCCAGCAGTTTTCGACTAGCGGGTTTCTACGAGCAGTACTTC. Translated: CASSFRLAGFYEQYF.

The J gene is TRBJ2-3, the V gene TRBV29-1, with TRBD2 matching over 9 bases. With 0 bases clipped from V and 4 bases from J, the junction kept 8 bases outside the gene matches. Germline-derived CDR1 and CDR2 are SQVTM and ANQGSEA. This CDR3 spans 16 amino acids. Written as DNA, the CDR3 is TGCAGCGTTGAAGATGTGAGCGGGGGGTCCGCAGATACGCAGTATTTT. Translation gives CSVEDVSGGSADTQYF.

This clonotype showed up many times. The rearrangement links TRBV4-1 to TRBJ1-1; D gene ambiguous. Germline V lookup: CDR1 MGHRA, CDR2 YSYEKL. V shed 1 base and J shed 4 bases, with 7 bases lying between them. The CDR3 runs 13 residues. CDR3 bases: TGCGCCAGCAGCCAAGGAGGTCTCACTGAAGCTTTCTTT. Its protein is CASSQGGLTEAFF.

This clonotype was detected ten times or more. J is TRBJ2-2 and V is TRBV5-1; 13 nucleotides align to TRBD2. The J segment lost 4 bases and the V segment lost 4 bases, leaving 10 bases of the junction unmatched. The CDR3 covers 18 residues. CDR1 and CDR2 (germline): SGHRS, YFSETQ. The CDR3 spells CASSPTPGLAGATGELFF. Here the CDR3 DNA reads TGCGCCAGCAGCCCTACTCCAGGACTAGCGGGAGCCACCGGGGAGCTGTTTTTT.

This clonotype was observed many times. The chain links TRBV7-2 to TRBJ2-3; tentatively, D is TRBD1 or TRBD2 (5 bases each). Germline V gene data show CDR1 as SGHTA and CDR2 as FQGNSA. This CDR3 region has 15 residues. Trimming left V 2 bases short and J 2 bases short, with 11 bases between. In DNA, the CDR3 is TGTGCCAGCAGCTTAAGGGGACCCAACACAGATACGCAGTATTTT. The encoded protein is CASSLRGPNTDTQYF. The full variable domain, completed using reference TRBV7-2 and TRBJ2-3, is GAGVSQSPSNKVTEKGKDVELRCDPISGHTALYWYRQSLGQGLEFLIYFQGNSAPDKSGLPSDRFSAERTGGSVSTLTIQRTQQEDSAVYLCASSLRGPNTDTQYFGPGTRLTVL.

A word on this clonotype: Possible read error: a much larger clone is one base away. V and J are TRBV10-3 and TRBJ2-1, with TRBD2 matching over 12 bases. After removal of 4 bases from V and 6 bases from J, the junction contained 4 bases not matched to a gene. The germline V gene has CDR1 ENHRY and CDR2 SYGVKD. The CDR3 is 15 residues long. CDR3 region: CAISGGLAGSNEQFF. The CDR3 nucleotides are TGTGCCATCAGTGGGGGACTAGCGGGTTCCAATGAGCAGTTCTTC.

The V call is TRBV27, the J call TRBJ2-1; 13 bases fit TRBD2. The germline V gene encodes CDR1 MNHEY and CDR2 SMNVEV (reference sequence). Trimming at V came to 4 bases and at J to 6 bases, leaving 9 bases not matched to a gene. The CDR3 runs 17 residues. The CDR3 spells CASSSRLAGGRINEQFF. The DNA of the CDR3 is TGTGCCAGCAGTTCCAGACTAGCGGGAGGTCGGATCAATGAGCAGTTCTTC.